This T cell receptor (beta chain) was captured by sequencing in a study of blood T cell repertoires in COVID-19. Study-level information: Samples taken during acute and convalescent COVID-19 were collected in the United States, Italy and Spain. T cells, B-cell-depleted T cells, or PBMCs provided the cDNA or gDNA that served as material.

V shed 6 bases, J shed 5 bases, and the junction held 9 bases outside the gene matches. Germline V gene lookup returns CDR1 MDHEN and CDR2 SYDVKM. The CDR3 extends over 17 amino acids. In the authors' methods: Counts of nucleated cells, estimated from reference gene primer amplification, were obtained. Clones were read by immunoSEQ multiplex PCR, and TCRdb kept only the in-frame ones, dropping some. For V, J and clone size, that table is used; D and trimming come from the DNA. The sample yields roughly 120,000 clones, about 85% seen once. This TCR came from a man in his sixties with acute or convalescent COVID-19. V usage is TRBV28 and J usage is TRBJ2-1; 14 bases are a match to TRBD2. Sequenced material: peripheral blood. The CDR3 reads CASSTLEGLAGDNEQFF. The CDR3 region has the DNA TGTGCCAGCAGCACGCTGGAGGGACTAGCGGGAGACAATGAGCAGTTCTTC.